This passage covers 20 T cell receptor beta chains from one sample sequenced in a study of cytomegalovirus exposure and HLA in healthy donors. Clones were sequenced by immunoSEQ multiplex PCR, and TCRdb holds only the in-frame ones, with some missing. The sample includes about 170,000 clones, about 89% of them seen just once. Material: PBMCs. Every receptor here comes from a man aged 18 to 30 in good health and CMV-seropositive.

The chain couples TRBV19 to TRBJ1-5; the match to TRBD1 covers 8 bases. Germline V lookup: CDR1 LNHDA, CDR2 SQIVND (reference sequence). The CDR3 contains 15 residues. V was pared by 6 bases and J by 6 bases, with 10 bases of the junction left unmatched. The CDR3 coding sequence is TGTGCCAGTAGAGGGGACAGGTTCGGCGGTCAGCCCCAGCATTTT. This codes for CASRGDRFGGQPQHF.

This clone was detected once. This chain connects TRBV30 to TRBJ1-3; D is unresolved. CDR3 length: 15 amino acids. V was clipped by 2 bases and J by 0 bases, with 11 bases between them. Germline V gives CDR1 GTSNPN, CDR2 SVGIG (reference sequence). CDR3 in amino acids: CAWSIGQSSGNTIYF. CDR3 sequence (DNA): TGTGCCTGGAGTATTGGGCAGAGCTCTGGAAACACCATATATTTT.

This chain joins TRBV6-5 and TRBJ1-1; 7 nucleotides agree with TRBD1. The CDR3 runs to 14 residues. Germline assignment: CDR1 MNHEY and CDR2 SVGAGI. J lost 5 bases, V lost 5 bases, and 8 bases had no gene match. The CDR3 sequence: CASSPLTGRTEAFF. Here the CDR3 DNA reads TGTGCCAGCAGTCCATTGACAGGGAGGACTGAAGCTTTCTTT.

This rearrangement joins TRBV7-9 to TRBJ2-3, with TRBD2 as a possible D gene (6 bases). The CDR3 runs to 13 residues. Per germline, CDR1 SEHNR and CDR2 FQNEAQ (reference sequence). Trimming shortened V by 6 bases and J by 4 bases, and 11 bases separated the two germline ends. The CDR3 DNA reads as TGTGCCAGCAGTCTTGCGGGGCCAGATACGCAGTATTTT. It codes for CASSLAGPDTQYF.

The table lists this clone with a few counts. The rearrangement joins TRBV6-5 to TRBJ1-6; 8 bases are a match to TRBD1. The CDR3 spans 13 residues. V dropped 6 bases and J dropped 7; count of bases not matched to a gene: 2. Germline V gene sequence: CDR1 MNHEY, CDR2 SVGAGI. The CDR3 sequence: CASSYRGNSPLHF. The CDR3 coding sequence is TGTGCCAGCAGCTACAGGGGGAATTCACCCCTCCACTTT.

With respect to this clone: One end of the junction does not line up with germline, which may come from a read error. The rearrangement joins TRBV5-1 to TRBJ1-2, with D perhaps TRBD1 (5 bases). The CDR3 totals 13 residues. Germline V gene lookup returns CDR1 SGHRS and CDR2 YFSETQ. This CDR3 is CASSLGQQDGYTF. The CDR3 coding sequence is TGCGCCAGCAGTTTGGGGCAACAGGACGGCTACACCTTC.

V is TRBV27 and J is TRBJ1-5, with D tentatively TRBD1 (5 bases). Per the germline V gene, CDR1 is MNHEY and CDR2 is SMNVEV (reference sequence). The CDR3 is 15 residues long. V was pared by 2 bases and J by 2 bases, with 10 bases between. The CDR3: CASSLKGRGNQPQHF. The DNA of the CDR3 is TGTGCCAGCAGTTTAAAGGGCAGGGGCAATCAGCCCCAGCATTTT.

V is TRBV19 and J is TRBJ2-2; the match to TRBD1 covers 8 bases. Germline V gene data show CDR1 as LNHDA and CDR2 as SQIVND (reference sequence). The CDR3 length is 15 residues. Trimming removed 8 bases from V and 0 bases from J; junction bases left unmatched: 5. The CDR3 DNA is TGTGCCAGTTCCGGGACAGGATCGAACACCGGGGAGCTGTTTTTT. Translating it yields CASSGTGSNTGELFF.

The rearrangement uses TRBV4-2 and TRBJ2-1; D is unclear. This CDR3 is 13 amino acids long. CDR1 LGHNA and CDR2 YNFKEQ come from the germline V gene. Trimming cost V 1 base and J 5 bases, with 6 bases left between them. The CDR3 DNA is TGTGCCAGCAGCCAAGTAGAAGACAATGAGCAGTTCTTC. Translated, it gives CASSQVEDNEQFF.

The V and J genes are TRBV28 and TRBJ1-2; D possibly corresponds to TRBD1 (5 bases). Germline lookup yields CDR1 MDHEN and CDR2 SYDVKM. Trimming removed 5 bases at V and 14 bases at J, with 12 bases between. There are 10 residues in the CDR3. CDR3 sequence reads: CASSDAGYTF. CDR3 DNA sequence: TGTGCCAGCAGTGATGCAGGGTATACCTTC.

The chain uses TRBV18 and TRBJ2-1; TRBD1 agrees at 8 bases. The CDR3 loop spans 15 amino acids. V lost 3 bases to trimming and J lost 0 bases; unmatched junction nucleotides: 1. CDR1 is KGHSH, CDR2 LQKENI, per germline. This CDR3 is CASSPGQGSYNEQFF. The CDR3 bases are TGTGCCAGCTCACCCGGACAGGGCTCCTACAATGAGCAGTTCTTC.

J is TRBJ1-6 and V is TRBV2; 7 nucleotides align to TRBD1. Germline CDR1 SNHLY, CDR2 FYNNEI. This CDR3 comprises 13 residues. V trimming: 10 bases; J trimming: 9 bases; junction bases outside the gene matches: 9. The CDR3: CAITGVPLSPLHF. The CDR3, as DNA: TGTGCCATTACAGGGGTTCCCCTTTCACCCCTCCACTTT.

The rearrangement links TRBV27 to TRBJ1-5, with 7 bases fitting TRBD1. In germline, CDR1 is MNHEY, CDR2 SMNVEV (reference sequence). This CDR3 has 15 amino acids. The ends lost 0 bases at V and 9 bases at J; junction bases unmatched: 8. The CDR3: CASSLSNRGYRPQHF. As DNA, the CDR3 is TGTGCCAGCAGTTTATCGAACAGGGGATATCGGCCCCAGCATTTT.

The V call is TRBV6-5, the J call TRBJ1-2; unclear D gene. This CDR3 has 13 amino acids. Trimming left V 5 bases short and J 4 bases short, with 11 bases between. Germline V lookup: CDR1 MNHEY, CDR2 SVGAGI. The CDR3 bases are TGTGCCAGCAGTGTGGTAAGAGGCTATGGCTACACCTTC. It specifies CASSVVRGYGYTF.

The rearrangement uses TRBV27 and TRBJ2-2; 7 bases line up with TRBD1. V shed 6 bases and J 3 bases; nucleotides not matched to a gene: 7. The CDR3 is 15 amino acids. The V gene's germline CDR1 is MNHEY and CDR2 SMNVEV (reference sequence). The CDR3 DNA sequence: TGTGCCAGCAGCCAAAGGGGGCGGGACACCGGGGAGCTGTTTTTT. It is translated as CASSQRGRDTGELFF.

CDR3 sequence reads: CASSSIQPQHF. CDR3 DNA sequence: TGTGCCAGCAGCTCTATTCAGCCCCAGCATTTT. The V gene is TRBV28, the J gene TRBJ1-5; unclear D gene. Germline assignment: CDR1 MDHEN and CDR2 SYDVKM. V lost 6 bases and J lost 6, with 6 bases in between. The CDR3 is 11 residues long.

This clone appeared a single time. The chain recombines TRBV6-5 with TRBJ1-2; D remains unclear. The V gene lost 8 bases and the J gene lost 7 bases, with 14 bases spanning the gap. Germline CDR1 reads MNHEY; CDR2 reads SVGAGI. This CDR3 region has 12 residues. For the CDR3, the DNA is TGTGCCAGCTCGGACTTAAGGTTTGGCTACACCTTC. Protein: CASSDLRFGYTF.

This chain joins TRBV10-3 and TRBJ1-2; D not resolved. V was cut by 11 bases and J by 2 bases, with 12 bases left in between. Per germline, CDR1 ENHRY and CDR2 SYGVKD. This CDR3 comprises 12 residues. The CDR3 is CAHSGANYGYTF. In DNA form, the CDR3 reads TGTGCCCATTCAGGCGCCAACTATGGCTACACCTTC.

V usage is TRBV7-2 and J usage is TRBJ1-1; no firm D call. The CDR3 spans 12 residues. CDR1 SGHTA and CDR2 FQGNSA come from the germline V gene. Trimming took 6 bases from V and 0 from J, leaving 5 bases between them. The CDR3 DNA follows: TGTGCCAGCAGAGCGCTGAACACTGAAGCTTTCTTT. This sequence encodes CASRALNTEAFF.

The rearrangement uses TRBV5-1 and TRBJ2-5, with D possibly matching TRBD2 (5 bases). Trimming removed 0 bases at V and 5 bases at J, with 14 bases between. The CDR3 sequence is 15 residues long. Germline V CDR1 and CDR2: SGHRS, YFSETQ. The CDR3 region has the DNA TGCGCCAGCAGCTTGGTATCGGGGTTTGGTGAGACCCAGTACTTC. It yields the protein CASSLVSGFGETQYF.